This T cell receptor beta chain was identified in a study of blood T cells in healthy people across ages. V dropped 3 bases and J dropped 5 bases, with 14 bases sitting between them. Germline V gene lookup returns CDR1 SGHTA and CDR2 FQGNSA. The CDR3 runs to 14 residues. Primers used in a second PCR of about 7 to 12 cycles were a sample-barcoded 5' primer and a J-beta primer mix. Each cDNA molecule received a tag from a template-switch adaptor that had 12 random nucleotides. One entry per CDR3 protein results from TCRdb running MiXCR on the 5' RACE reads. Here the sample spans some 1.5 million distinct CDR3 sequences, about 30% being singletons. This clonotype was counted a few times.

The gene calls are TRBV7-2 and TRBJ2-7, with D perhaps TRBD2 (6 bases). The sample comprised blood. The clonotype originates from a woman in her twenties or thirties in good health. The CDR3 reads CASSFFGGTDEQYF. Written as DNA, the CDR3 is TGTGCCAGCAGCTTTTTCGGCGGGACGGACGAGCAGTACTTC. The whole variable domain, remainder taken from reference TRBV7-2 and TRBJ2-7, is GAGVSQSPSNKVTEKGKDVELRCDPISGHTALYWYRQSLGQGLEFLIYFQGNSAPDKSGLPSDRFSAERTGGSVSTLTIQRTQQEDSAVYLCASSFFGGTDEQYFGPGTRLTVT.